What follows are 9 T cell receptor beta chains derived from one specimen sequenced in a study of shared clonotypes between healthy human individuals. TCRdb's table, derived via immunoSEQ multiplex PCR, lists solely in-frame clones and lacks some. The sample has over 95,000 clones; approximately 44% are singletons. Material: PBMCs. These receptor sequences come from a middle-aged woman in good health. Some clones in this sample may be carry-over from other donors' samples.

The CDR3 is CAISELTGGLDTQYF. Here the CDR3 DNA reads TGTGCCATCAGTGAGCTGACAGGGGGCTTAGATACGCAGTATTTT. The V call is TRBV10-3, the J call TRBJ2-3, with 10 bases identical to TRBD1. Germline V gene sequence: CDR1 ENHRY, CDR2 SYGVKD. The CDR3 runs to 15 residues. J gave up 5 bases and V 2 bases, and 4 bases lay outside the gene matches.

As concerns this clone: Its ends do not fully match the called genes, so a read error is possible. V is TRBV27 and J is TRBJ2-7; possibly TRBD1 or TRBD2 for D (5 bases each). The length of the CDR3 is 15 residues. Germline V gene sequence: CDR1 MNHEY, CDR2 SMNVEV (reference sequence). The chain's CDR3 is CASSPGTASSCEQYF. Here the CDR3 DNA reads TGTGCCAGCAGTCCCGGGACGGCCTCCTCCTGCGAGCAGTACTTC.

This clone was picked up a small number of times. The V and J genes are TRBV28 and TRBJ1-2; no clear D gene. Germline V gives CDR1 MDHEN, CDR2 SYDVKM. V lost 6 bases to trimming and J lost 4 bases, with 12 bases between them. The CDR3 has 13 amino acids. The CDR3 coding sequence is TGTGCCAGCAGCTCAGCCTTAATCTATGGCTACACCTTC. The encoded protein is CASSSALIYGYTF.

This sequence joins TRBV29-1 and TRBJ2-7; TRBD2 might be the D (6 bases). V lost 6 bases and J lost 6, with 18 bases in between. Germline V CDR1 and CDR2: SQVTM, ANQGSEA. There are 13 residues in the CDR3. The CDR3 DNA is TGCAGCGTGGACCATCTCGGGGGAGTCGAGCAGTACTTC. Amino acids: CSVDHLGGVEQYF.

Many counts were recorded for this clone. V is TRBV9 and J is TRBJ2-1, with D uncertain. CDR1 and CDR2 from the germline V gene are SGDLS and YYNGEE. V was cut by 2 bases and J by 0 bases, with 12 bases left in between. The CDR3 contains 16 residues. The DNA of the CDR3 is TGTGCCAGCAGCGTCCTTGGTGACATCTCCTACAATGAGCAGTTCTTC. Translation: CASSVLGDISYNEQFF.

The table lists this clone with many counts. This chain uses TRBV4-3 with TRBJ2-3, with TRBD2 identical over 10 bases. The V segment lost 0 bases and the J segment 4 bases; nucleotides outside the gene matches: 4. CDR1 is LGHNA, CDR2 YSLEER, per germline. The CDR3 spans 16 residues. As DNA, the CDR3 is TGCGCCAGCAGCCAAGATTCAGCGGGAGGGTCAGATACGCAGTATTTT. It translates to CASSQDSAGGSDTQYF.

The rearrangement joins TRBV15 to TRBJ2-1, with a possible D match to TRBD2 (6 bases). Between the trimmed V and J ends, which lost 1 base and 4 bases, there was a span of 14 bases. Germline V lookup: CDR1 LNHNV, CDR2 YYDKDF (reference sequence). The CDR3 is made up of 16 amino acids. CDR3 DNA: TGTGCCACCAGCAGAGGGGGCGTCGCGGGGTACAATGAGCAGTTCTTC. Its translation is CATSRGGVAGYNEQFF.

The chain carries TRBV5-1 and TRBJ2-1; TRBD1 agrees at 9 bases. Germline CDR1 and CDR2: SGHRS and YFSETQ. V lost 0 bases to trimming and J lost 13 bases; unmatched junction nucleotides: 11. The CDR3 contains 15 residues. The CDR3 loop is CASSLVGAGDRDQFF. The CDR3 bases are TGCGCCAGCAGCTTGGTCGGTGCAGGGGACAGGGACCAGTTCTTC.

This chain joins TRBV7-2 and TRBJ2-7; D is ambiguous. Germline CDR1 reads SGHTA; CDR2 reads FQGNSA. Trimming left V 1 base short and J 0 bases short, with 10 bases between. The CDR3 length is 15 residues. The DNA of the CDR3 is TGTGCCAGCAGCTTAGTCCAGGCCAGCTCCTACGAGCAGTACTTC. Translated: CASSLVQASSYEQYF.